The T cell receptor (beta chain) under discussion was sequenced for a study of OX40 agonist ivuxolimab in advanced cancers. Study conclusions and caveats: Antigens targeted by the expanded peripheral T cells were not determined.

Notes on this clone: Its antigen remains unknown.

TCRdb's copy holds only in-frame clones and misses some; the assay was immunoSEQ multiplex PCR. Of approximately 99,000 clones in the sample, 90% to 97% were seen once. Patients were ineligible given autoimmune disease history or systemic immunosuppression. The V gene end was trimmed by 7 bases and the J gene end by 0 bases; junction bases not matched to a gene: 6. CDR3 length equals 15 residues. Germline loops: CDR1 PRHDT, CDR2 FYEKMQ (reference sequence). V usage is TRBV13 and J usage is TRBJ1-5; 7 nucleotides agree with TRBD1. Sequences were derived from CD4+ or CD8+ T cells sorted from blood, sampled in a trial of the OX40 agonist ivuxolimab. The receptor was derived from an adult with an advanced solid tumor such as melanoma, head and neck, liver or kidney cancer. CDR3 residues: CASTVGTDSNQPQHF. The DNA for the CDR3 is TGTGCCAGCACCGTAGGGACAGATAGCAATCAGCCCCAGCATTTT.